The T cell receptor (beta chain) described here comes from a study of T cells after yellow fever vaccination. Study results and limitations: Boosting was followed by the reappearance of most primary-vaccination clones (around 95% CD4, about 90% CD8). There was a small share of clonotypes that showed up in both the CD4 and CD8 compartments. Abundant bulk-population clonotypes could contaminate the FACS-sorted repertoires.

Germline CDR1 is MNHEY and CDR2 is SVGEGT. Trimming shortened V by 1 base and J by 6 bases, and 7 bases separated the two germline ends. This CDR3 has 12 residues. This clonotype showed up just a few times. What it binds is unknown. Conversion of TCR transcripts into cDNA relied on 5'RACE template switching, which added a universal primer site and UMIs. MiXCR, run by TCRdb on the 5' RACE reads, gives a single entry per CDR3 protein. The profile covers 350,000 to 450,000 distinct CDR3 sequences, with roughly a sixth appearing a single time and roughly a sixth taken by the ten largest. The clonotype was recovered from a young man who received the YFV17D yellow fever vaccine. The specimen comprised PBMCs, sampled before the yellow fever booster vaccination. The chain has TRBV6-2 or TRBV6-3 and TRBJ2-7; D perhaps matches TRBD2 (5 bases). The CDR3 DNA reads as TGTGCCAGCAGTTACTTGGGGAGCGAGCAGTACGTC. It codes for CASSYLGSEQYV.